These 18 T cell receptor beta chains share one sample of origin, sequenced in a study of OX40 agonist ivuxolimab in advanced cancers. Assay: immunoSEQ multiplex PCR; the TCRdb copy retains only in-frame clones and omits some. The sample has 100,000 to 150,000 clones, over 85% seen once. This specimen was CD4+ or CD8+ T cells sorted from blood, taken in a trial of the OX40 agonist ivuxolimab. These receptors originate from an adult with an advanced solid tumor such as melanoma, head and neck, liver or kidney cancer.

The chain has TRBV7-2 and TRBJ1-3, with 8 positions matching TRBD1. The CDR3 length is 16 residues. Trimming at V came to 1 base and at J to 0 bases, leaving 2 bases not matched to a gene. In germline, CDR1 is SGHTA, CDR2 FQGNSA. The CDR3 nucleotides read TGTGCCAGCAGCTTAGGTGACAGGGGCTCTGGAAACACCATATATTTT. Translated, it gives CASSLGDRGSGNTIYF.

This chain links TRBV7-2 with TRBJ2-1; no definite D call. This CDR3 contains 15 residues. Germline V gives CDR1 SGHTA, CDR2 FQGNSA. The V end lost 2 bases, the J end lost 2 bases, and 10 bases lay between the germline ends. The CDR3 reads CASSLMWQTYNEQFF. The CDR3 DNA sequence: TGTGCCAGCAGCTTAATGTGGCAAACCTACAATGAGCAGTTCTTC.

The rearrangement joins TRBV7-9 to TRBJ1-6; D is uncertain. V lost 1 base and J 7 bases, leaving 5 bases between the germline ends. The CDR3 totals 13 residues. Germline V gene data show CDR1 as SEHNR and CDR2 as FQNEAQ (reference sequence). As DNA, the CDR3 is TGTGCCAGCAGCTTAGTTGCAAATTCACCCCTCCACTTT. Protein sequence: CASSLVANSPLHF.

The chain recombines TRBV7-6 with TRBJ2-7; possible D gene TRBD1, 6 bases. Looked up from germline, CDR1 is SGHVS and CDR2 is FNYEAQ. The CDR3 covers 15 residues. V was shortened by 1 base and J by 4 bases, with 14 bases between the two germline ends. The CDR3 region has the DNA TGTGCCAGCAGCTTAGGGGATGGGGGCGGGTACGAGCAGTACTTC. The encoded protein is CASSLGDGGGYEQYF.

The chain links TRBV10-3 to TRBJ1-6; D unclear. This CDR3 has 15 residues. Trimming cost V 2 bases and J 9 bases, with 14 bases left between them. CDR1 and CDR2 from the germline V gene are ENHRY and SYGVKD. The CDR3 spells CAISEGPGASSPLHF. In DNA form, the CDR3 reads TGTGCCATCAGTGAGGGGCCCGGAGCGAGTTCACCCCTCCACTTT.

The V call is TRBV18, the J call TRBJ2-1; TRBD2 agrees at 7 bases. Germline V lookup: CDR1 KGHSH, CDR2 LQKENI. The CDR3 sequence is 14 residues long. V lost 2 bases, J lost 6 bases, and 4 bases stayed unmatched. CDR3 sequence reads: CASSPAGVGNEQFF. CDR3 nucleotides: TGTGCCAGCTCACCAGCGGGAGTTGGCAATGAGCAGTTCTTC.

In this sample, this clone turned up once. V usage is TRBV6-6 and J usage is TRBJ2-7; D perhaps matches TRBD2 (7 bases). This CDR3 has 15 amino acids. V was clipped by 2 bases and J by 2 bases, with 13 bases between them. Germline V gene lookup returns CDR1 MNHNY and CDR2 SVGAGI (reference sequence). CDR3 residues: CASSYRGARTYEQYF. In nucleotides, the CDR3 is TGTGCCAGCAGTTACCGGGGGGCGCGGACCTACGAGCAGTACTTC.

The chain joins TRBV7-2 to TRBJ2-5; D ambiguous. CDR1 and CDR2 from the germline V gene are SGHTA and FQGNSA. V was clipped by 0 bases and J by 3 bases, with 5 bases between them. The CDR3 has 13 residues. The CDR3 loop reads CASSLAWKETQYF. The CDR3 DNA reads as TGTGCCAGCAGCTTAGCGTGGAAAGAGACCCAGTACTTC.

The J gene is TRBJ2-5, the V gene TRBV19; the D gene is possibly TRBD1 (6 bases). The CDR3 extends over 14 amino acids. V lost 5 bases and J 0 bases, leaving 10 bases between the germline ends. From germline, CDR1 is LNHDA and CDR2 SQIVND (reference sequence). CDR3 nucleotide sequence: TGTGCCAGTAGTCACCGGGACAACCAAGAGACCCAGTACTTC. The encoded protein is CASSHRDNQETQYF. The full variable domain, with the rest looked up from reference TRBV19 and TRBJ2-5, is DGGITQSPKYLFRKEGQNVTLSCEQNLNHDAMYWYRQDPGQGLRLIYYSQIVNDFQKGDIAEGYSVSREKKESFPLTVTSAQKNPTAFYLCASSHRDNQETQYFGPGTRLLVL.

This sequence joins TRBV28 and TRBJ2-7; 8 bases align to TRBD1. The junction had 13 bases not matched to a gene; V was cut back by 5 bases and J by 4 bases. Germline V gene data show CDR1 as MDHEN and CDR2 as SYDVKM. The CDR3 is made up of 16 amino acids. Here the CDR3 DNA reads TGTGCCAGCAGTCCCGCCAGGGGGCAGGGTTTTTACGAGCAGTACTTC. Protein product: CASSPARGQGFYEQYF.

This sequence joins TRBV11-3 and TRBJ2-1, with 10 positions matching TRBD2. The CDR3 covers 16 residues. Looked up from germline, CDR1 is SGHNT and CDR2 is YENEEA. V gave up 0 bases and J gave up 9 bases; unmatched junction bases: 8. This CDR3 reads CASSLDSSGRGGEQFF. The CDR3 bases are TGTGCCAGCAGCTTAGATTCAAGCGGGAGGGGGGGTGAGCAGTTCTTC.

The V gene is TRBV19, the J gene TRBJ1-2, with D hard to call. Looked up from germline, CDR1 is LNHDA and CDR2 is SQIVND (reference sequence). The CDR3 has 10 residues. Trimming stripped 5 bases from V and 10 bases from J, with 8 bases between. CDR3 residues: CASSLDFYTF. As DNA, the CDR3 is TGTGCCAGTAGTCTCGACTTCTACACCTTC.

DNA for the CDR3: TGTGCCAGCTCACTGACAGGGTTCGATCAGCCCCAGCATTTT. Its protein is CASSLTGFDQPQHF. This chain uses TRBV18 with TRBJ1-5; 7 positions agree with TRBD1. Germline V lookup: CDR1 KGHSH, CDR2 LQKENI. The CDR3 consists of 14 residues. V gave up 4 bases and J gave up 5 bases; unmatched junction bases: 5.

The J gene is TRBJ1-1, the V gene TRBV19; no clear D. V was cut by 6 bases and J by 0 bases, with 14 bases left in between. The CDR3 has 15 amino acids. Per the germline V gene, CDR1 is LNHDA and CDR2 is SQIVND (reference sequence). CDR3 residues: CASSPQAAMNTEAFF. DNA for the CDR3: TGTGCCAGTAGCCCCCAGGCGGCCATGAACACTGAAGCTTTCTTT.

This clone was counted once. The chain uses TRBV28 and TRBJ1-1, with D possibly being TRBD1 (5 bases). The germline V and J ends were trimmed by 3 bases and 5 bases, with 10 bases remaining between them. The CDR3 length is 13 residues. Germline V gene lookup returns CDR1 MDHEN and CDR2 SYDVKM. CDR3: CASSFPAGTEAFF. The CDR3, as DNA: TGTGCCAGCAGTTTCCCCGCAGGGACTGAAGCTTTCTTT.

The gene calls are TRBV4-3 and TRBJ2-5, with D maybe TRBD2 (6 bases). The germline V gene has CDR1 LGHNA and CDR2 YSLEER. The CDR3 is 17 amino acids. Trimming took 1 base from V and 0 from J, leaving 15 bases between them. The CDR3 region has the DNA TGCGCCAGCAGCCAAGGGAGAAGCGGGCCGTACCAAGAGACCCAGTACTTC. This translates into CASSQGRSGPYQETQYF.

A note on this clone: One junction end disagrees with the germline gene, perhaps due to a read error. This CDR3 is also generated by other DNA sequences in the sample. The gene calls are TRBV25-1 and TRBJ1-1; a possible D gene is TRBD1 (5 bases). Germline V lookup: CDR1 MGHDK, CDR2 SYGVNS. The CDR3 is 16 residues long. The CDR3: CASSSSFGGGNTEAFF. The CDR3 DNA is TGTGCCAGCAGTTCCAGTTTCGGTGGGGGGAACACCGAAGCTTTCTTT. The whole variable domain, remainder taken from reference TRBV25-1 and TRBJ1-1, is EADIYQTPRYLVIGTGKKITLECSQTMGHDKMYWYQQDPGMELHLIHYSYGVNSTEKGDLSSESTVSRIRTEHFPLTLESARPSHTSQYLCASSSSFGGGNTEAFFGQGTRLTVV.

The V gene is TRBV28, the J gene TRBJ1-6; 9 bases are a match to TRBD1. This CDR3 comprises 15 residues. V dropped 4 bases and J dropped 9; count of bases not matched to a gene: 7. Germline CDR1 MDHEN, CDR2 SYDVKM. CDR3 DNA sequence: TGTGCCAGCAGTTCTCCAAGGACAGGGGCTTCACCCCTCCACTTT. It yields the protein CASSSPRTGASPLHF.